This TCR beta chain is drawn from a study of blood T cell repertoires in COVID-19. Study-wide context: The samples span acute and convalescent COVID-19 from the United States, Italy and Spain. Sample material is recorded as cDNA or gDNA derived from T cells, B-cell-depleted T cells, or PBMCs.

This CDR3 has 15 amino acids. The V end lost 6 bases, the J end lost 0 bases, and 12 bases lay between the germline ends. Germline CDR1 and CDR2: MDHEN and SYDVKM. Some clones are missing from TCRdb's copy, which holds only in-frame ones; the method was immunoSEQ multiplex PCR. Counted here are about 78,000 clones, nearly 90% occurring once; the ten biggest clones make up approximately 4%. The chain joins TRBV28 to TRBJ1-3, with no clear D. This TCR was recovered from a woman over 75 with active or convalescent COVID-19. The sequenced sample was peripheral blood. Here the CDR3 DNA reads TGTGCCAGCAGCCGCCTAGGCCGCTCTGGAAACACCATATATTTT. Encoded protein: CASSRLGRSGNTIYF.